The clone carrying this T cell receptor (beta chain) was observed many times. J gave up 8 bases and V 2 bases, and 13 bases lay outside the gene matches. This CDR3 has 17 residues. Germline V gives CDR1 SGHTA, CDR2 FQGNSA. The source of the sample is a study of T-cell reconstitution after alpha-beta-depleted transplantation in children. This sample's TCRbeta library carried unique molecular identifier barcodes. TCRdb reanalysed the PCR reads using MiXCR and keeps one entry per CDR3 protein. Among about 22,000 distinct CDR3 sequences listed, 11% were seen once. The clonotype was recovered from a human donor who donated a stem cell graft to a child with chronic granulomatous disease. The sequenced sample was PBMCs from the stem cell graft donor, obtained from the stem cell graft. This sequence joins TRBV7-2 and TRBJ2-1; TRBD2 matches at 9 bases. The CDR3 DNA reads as TGTGCCAGCAGCTTATTTTCTAGCGGGATAAGGGTGGATGAGCAGTTCTTC. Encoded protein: CASSLFSSGIRVDEQFF.